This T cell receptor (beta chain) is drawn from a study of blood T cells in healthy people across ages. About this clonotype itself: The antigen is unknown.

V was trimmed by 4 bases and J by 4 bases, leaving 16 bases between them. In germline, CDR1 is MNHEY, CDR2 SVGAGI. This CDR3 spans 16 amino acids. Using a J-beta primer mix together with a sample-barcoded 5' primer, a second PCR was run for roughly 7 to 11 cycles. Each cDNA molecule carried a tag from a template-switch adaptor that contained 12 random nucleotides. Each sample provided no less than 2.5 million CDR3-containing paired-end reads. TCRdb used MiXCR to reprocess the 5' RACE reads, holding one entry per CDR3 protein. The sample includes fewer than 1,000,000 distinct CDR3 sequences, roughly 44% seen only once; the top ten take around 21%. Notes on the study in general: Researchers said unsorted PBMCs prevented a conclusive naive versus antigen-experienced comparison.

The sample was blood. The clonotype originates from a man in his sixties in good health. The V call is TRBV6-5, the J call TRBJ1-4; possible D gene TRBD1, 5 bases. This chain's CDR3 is CASSLQGPHSNEKLFF. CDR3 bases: TGTGCCAGCAGTTTGCAGGGCCCACACAGTAATGAAAAACTGTTTTTT.